A single sample is the source of the 16 T cell receptor beta chains below, sequenced in a study of T cell repertoires in cytomegalovirus infection. TCRdb fed the reads into MiXCR, producing one record per CDR3 protein. The top ten hold 24% of the sample, which has almost 550,000 distinct CDR3 sequences, about 15% seen once. The sequenced sample consisted of CD8+ T cells from PBMCs. All receptors come from a human donor in good health (CMV status not recorded). Some clones in this sample may be carry-over from other donors' samples.

There are many counts of this clonotype. The gene calls are TRBV30 and TRBJ2-3; TRBD2 matches 10 bases. Per the germline V gene, CDR1 is GTSNPN and CDR2 is SVGIG (reference sequence). V trimming: 2 bases; J trimming: 2 bases; junction bases outside the gene matches: 7. CDR3 length equals 16 residues. This chain's CDR3 is CAWSPGLADSTDTQYF. The DNA for the CDR3 is TGTGCCTGGAGTCCTGGACTAGCGGACTCCACAGATACGCAGTATTTT.

Of note for this clonotype: A much larger clone lies a single base off, so this may be a read error. This chain links TRBV6-5 with TRBJ2-5, with D perhaps TRBD2 (6 bases). Germline-derived CDR1 and CDR2 are MNHEY and SVGAGI. The CDR3 sequence is 14 residues long. In DNA, the CDR3 is TGTGCCAGCAGCTTCTCGAGCGGGCAGGAGACCCGGTACTTC. Amino acid sequence: CASSFSSGQETRYF.

This clonotype has at least ten counts. The genes are TRBV24-1 and TRBJ2-7; either TRBD1 or TRBD2 may fit D (5 bases each). V lost 9 bases, J lost 4 bases, and 18 bases lay in between. CDR3 length: 14 amino acids. Germline V lookup: CDR1 KGHDR, CDR2 SFDVKD. The CDR3 nucleotides read TGTGCCACCGCAGATGGGCTAGCAGGGTACGAGCAGTACTTC. It encodes CATADGLAGYEQYF.

This clonotype was detected many times. The chain combines TRBV7-2 with TRBJ1-1; 7 bases are shared with TRBD1. With 4 bases clipped from V and 5 bases from J, the junction kept 7 bases outside the gene matches. The germline CDR1 and CDR2 sequences are SGHTA and FQGNSA. This CDR3 region has 14 residues. The CDR3 reads CASSYAGGRTEAFF. The DNA of the CDR3 is TGTGCCAGCAGCTACGCAGGGGGTAGGACTGAAGCTTTCTTT.

This clonotype has a handful of counts. The rearrangement joins TRBV14 to TRBJ2-7; 8 bases fit TRBD1. The CDR3 length is 17 residues. With 0 bases clipped from V and 3 bases from J, the junction kept 10 bases outside the gene matches. The germline V gene has CDR1 SGHDN and CDR2 FVKESK. As DNA, the CDR3 is TGTGCCAGCAGCCAAGACAGGCGTTTGACAGGGGACTACGAGCAGTACTTC. It is translated as CASSQDRRLTGDYEQYF.

Many counts were recorded for this clonotype. The gene calls are TRBV14 and TRBJ1-4; D unresolved. V was pared by 0 bases and J by 0 bases, with 5 bases between. Germline V gene data show CDR1 as SGHDN and CDR2 as FVKESK. This CDR3 spans 15 amino acids. The CDR3 loop reads CASSQDSATNEKLFF. CDR3 DNA: TGTGCCAGCAGCCAAGACAGTGCAACTAATGAAAAACTGTTTTTT.

V is TRBV12-3 or TRBV12-4 and J is TRBJ2-2, with 8 positions matching TRBD1. The junction had 7 bases not matched to a gene; V was cut back by 6 bases and J by 4 bases. The CDR3 spans 15 residues. The CDR3 reads CASSPDRAVTGELFF. As DNA, the CDR3 is TGTGCCAGCAGCCCGGACAGGGCTGTCACCGGGGAGCTGTTTTTT.

About this clonotype itself: The germline gene is not matched at one end of the junction; a read error may be the cause. The rearrangement joins TRBV7-8 to TRBJ2-2; D is undetermined. This CDR3 comprises 14 residues. Looked up from germline, CDR1 is SGHVS and CDR2 is FQNEAQ. In DNA, the CDR3 is TGTGCAAGCAGCCCAGTGTGGTTTGCCGGGGAGCTGTTTTTT. Its translation is CASSPVWFAGELFF.

The sample holds many counts of this clonotype. The chain employs TRBV6-1 and TRBJ2-7; 9 bases map to TRBD1. Germline V gene data show CDR1 as MNHNS and CDR2 as SASEGT. V shed 4 bases, J shed 4 bases, and the junction held 5 bases outside the gene matches. The CDR3 has 14 amino acids. The CDR3, as DNA: TGTGCCAGCAGTGGCCGGGACAGGGAATACGAGCAGTACTTC. Protein product: CASSGRDREYEQYF.

Ten or more counts support this clonotype. The chain combines TRBV19 with TRBJ1-1; D not certain. The germline V gene encodes CDR1 LNHDA and CDR2 SQIVND (reference sequence). V was shortened by 4 bases and J by 9 bases, with 15 bases between the two germline ends. The CDR3 has 13 amino acids. The CDR3: CASSTLDPEKAFF. The CDR3 DNA reads as TGTGCCAGTAGTACCCTCGACCCGGAAAAAGCTTTCTTT. The full variable domain, in which reference TRBV19 and TRBJ1-1 provide the parts outside the CDR3, is DGGITQSPKYLFRKEGQNVTLSCEQNLNHDAMYWYRQDPGQGLRLIYYSQIVNDFQKGDIAEGYSVSREKKESFPLTVTSAQKNPTAFYLCASSTLDPEKAFFGQGTRLTVV.

This clonotype was recorded at least ten times. The chain has TRBV12-3 or TRBV12-4 and TRBJ2-3; no clear D gene. CDR3 length: 14 residues. The V end lost 2 bases, the J end lost 4 bases, and 10 bases lay between the germline ends. The CDR3 DNA sequence: TGTGCCAGCAGTTTATCCCGTGATCCAGATACGCAGTATTTT. This codes for CASSLSRDPDTQYF.

The chain combines TRBV28 with TRBJ2-1; TRBD2 agrees at 10 bases. There are 16 residues in the CDR3. V shed 5 bases and J 5 bases; nucleotides not matched to a gene: 9. CDR1 is MDHEN, CDR2 SYDVKM, per germline. CDR3 coding DNA: TGTGCCAGCAGTATACCACTAGCGGGATCTGACAATGAGCAGTTCTTC. It translates to CASSIPLAGSDNEQFF.

Here the CDR3 reads CASIVANKQFF. The CDR3 DNA reads TGTGCCAGCATTGTCGCAAATAAGCAGTTCTTC. The chain recombines TRBV6-5 with TRBJ2-1; D is ambiguous. Germline V gene sequence: CDR1 MNHEY, CDR2 SVGAGI. The CDR3 sequence is 11 residues long. Trimming removed 7 bases at V and 11 bases at J, with 12 bases between.

The V call is TRBV29-1, the J call TRBJ2-3; D is uncertain. Germline V gene data show CDR1 as SQVTM and CDR2 as ANQGSEA. The CDR3 loop spans 12 amino acids. V shed 8 bases and J shed 2 bases, with 11 bases lying between them. Here the CDR3 reads CSTWRSTDTQYF. The CDR3 coding sequence is TGCAGCACTTGGAGATCCACAGATACGCAGTATTTT.

The chain employs TRBV28 and TRBJ2-7; TRBD2 agrees at 8 bases. The CDR3 loop spans 14 amino acids. V shed 5 bases and J 2 bases; nucleotides not matched to a gene: 5. CDR1 is MDHEN, CDR2 SYDVKM, per germline. In nucleotides, the CDR3 is TGTGCCAGCAGTCGGGGGGGGGAGGCCTACGAGCAGTACTTC. This translates into CASSRGGEAYEQYF.

This clonotype showed up many times. This chain connects TRBV7-8 to TRBJ1-1; D unclear. Germline CDR1 and CDR2: SGHVS and FQNEAQ. The germline V and J ends were trimmed by 4 bases and 1 base, with 13 bases remaining between them. The length of the CDR3 is 15 residues. CDR3 sequence reads: CASSSPGRENTEAFF. CDR3 in DNA: TGTGCCAGCAGCTCCCCTGGACGGGAGAACACTGAAGCTTTCTTT.